The T cell receptor (beta chain) under discussion was sequenced for a study of metastatic and nonmetastatic thyroid tumors. Study-level information: Samples came from malignant and benign thyroid patients, and repertoires were compared across blood and tumor or nodule tissue.

No patient had received any treatment before thyroid surgery. The table lists this clone with a few counts. Its antigen is not known. General study results and limits: Malignant thyroid tumors reportedly exceeded benign nodules significantly in TCR beta diversity, with the difference appearing in blood and tumor.

There are 15 residues in the CDR3. The V gene's germline CDR1 is MNHNS and CDR2 SASEGT. Trimming shortened V by 5 bases and J by 5 bases, and 19 bases separated the two germline ends. Per the study methods: CDR3 differences across clinicopathological groups were used to build a distant-metastasis classifier for papillary thyroid cancer. TCRdb re-called the PCR reads through MiXCR. The V and J calls reflect TCRdb's pipeline rather than the authors' work. The repertoire has around 61,000 clones, more than 25% of them found once; the top ten carry 15% to 20%. The chain combines TRBV6-1 with TRBJ2-7; D tentatively reads TRBD1 or TRBD2 (5 bases each). Sequences were obtained from blood. The origin of this receptor is a female donor with papillary thyroid cancer or a benign thyroid nodule (not recorded which). Some clones in this sample may be carry-over from other donors' samples. This chain's CDR3 is CASSSPLGERDEQYF. DNA of the CDR3: TGTGCCAGCAGTTCGCCCCTGGGGGAGCGCGACGAGCAGTACTTC.